These 15 T cell receptor beta chains were all obtained from the same sample, sequenced in a study of control samples from healthy donors and cancer patients. Some clones are missing from TCRdb's copy, which holds only in-frame ones; the method was immunoSEQ multiplex PCR. The table shows around 150,000 clones, with 94% occurring only once. Sequencing used blood. The receptor set was obtained from a woman aged 40 to 49 in good health.

The J gene is TRBJ1-1, the V gene TRBV6-4; D is perhaps TRBD1 (6 bases). Germline V gene lookup returns CDR1 MRHNA and CDR2 SNTAGT. The CDR3 covers 14 residues. V was shortened by 6 bases and J by 1 base, with 12 bases between the two germline ends. In DNA, the CDR3 is TGTGCCAGCAGACCGACAGGAACGAACACTGAAGCTTTCTTT. It specifies CASRPTGTNTEAFF.

The V gene is TRBV29-1, the J gene TRBJ1-4; D might be TRBD1 (6 bases). This CDR3 contains 15 residues. Trimming cost V 5 bases and J 5 bases, with 18 bases left between them. The germline gives CDR1 SQVTM, CDR2 ANQGSEA. The CDR3 protein is CSVQQTGVTNEKLFF. The CDR3 nucleotides read TGCAGCGTTCAACAGACAGGCGTAACAAATGAAAAACTGTTTTTT.

J is TRBJ1-4 and V is TRBV10-2, with D unresolved. Trimming stripped 8 bases from V and 3 bases from J, with 7 bases between. The germline V gene encodes CDR1 WSHSY and CDR2 SAAADI. This CDR3 is 12 amino acids long. The CDR3 loop reads CASGRSNEKLFF. CDR3 nucleotide sequence: TGCGCCAGCGGGCGCTCTAATGAAAAACTGTTTTTT.

J is TRBJ2-6 and V is TRBV23-1; tentative D call: TRBD1 (6 bases). TRBV23-1 is an open reading frame, and its role is uncertain. The CDR3 covers 18 residues. Trimming left V 3 bases short and J 0 bases short, with 15 bases between. CDR3 sequence: CASSHAGTSSSGANVLTF. The CDR3 coding sequence is TGCGCCAGCAGTCACGCCGGGACATCCAGCTCTGGGGCCAACGTCCTGACTTTC.

The gene calls are TRBV29-1 and TRBJ2-5, with D perhaps TRBD1 (5 bases). CDR1 SQVTM and CDR2 ANQGSEA come from the germline V gene. V lost 4 bases and J 3 bases, leaving 12 bases between the germline ends. The CDR3 covers 13 residues. The CDR3 sequence: CSVGPRAEETQYF. The CDR3 bases are TGCAGCGTTGGTCCCAGGGCCGAAGAGACCCAGTACTTC.

V usage is TRBV30 and J usage is TRBJ1-1; no clear D gene. Germline V gives CDR1 GTSNPN, CDR2 SVGIG (reference sequence). V lost 3 bases, J lost 7 bases, and 12 bases lay in between. The CDR3 length is 12 residues. The CDR3 here is CAWRPYRGEAFF. DNA of the CDR3: TGTGCCTGGAGGCCTTACCGAGGTGAAGCTTTCTTT.

The sample holds a few counts of this clone. The rearrangement links TRBV6-2 or TRBV6-3 to TRBJ2-7; D is ambiguous. This CDR3 is 14 amino acids long. CDR1 MNHEY and CDR2 SVGEGT come from the germline V gene. V lost 0 bases to trimming and J lost 0 bases, with 6 bases between them. In DNA, the CDR3 is TGTGCCAGCAGTTACTCCCCCAGCTCCTACGAGCAGTACTTC. Its protein is CASSYSPSSYEQYF.

The chain is built from TRBV18 and TRBJ1-6; unclear D gene. Looked up from germline, CDR1 is KGHSH and CDR2 is LQKENI. CDR3 size: 14 residues. V lost 2 bases, J lost 5 bases, and 7 bases lay in between. The DNA for the CDR3 is TGTGCCAGCTCACCAGGGATCAATAATTCACCCCTCCACTTT. As protein: CASSPGINNSPLHF.

The V gene is TRBV21-1, the J gene TRBJ2-5. TRBV21-1 is a pseudogene segment. The CDR3 length is 14 residues. CDR3 DNA: TGTGCCAGCAGCAAAGAGGCGCAGCAAGAGACCCAGTACTTC. It yields the protein CASSKEAQQETQYF.

The CDR3 DNA follows: TGCGCCAGCAGCCGGGGACAGTCAAACACTGAAGCTTTCTTT. It codes for CASSRGQSNTEAFF. This sequence joins TRBV4-3 and TRBJ1-1; 7 bases match TRBD1. The V segment lost 4 bases and the J segment 2 bases; nucleotides outside the gene matches: 4. This CDR3 has 14 residues. Germline CDR1 LGHNA, CDR2 YSLEER.

The rearrangement joins TRBV5-1 to TRBJ2-7; TRBD2 might be the D (6 bases). V dropped 0 bases and J dropped 0 bases, with 19 bases sitting between them. The CDR3 consists of 18 residues. Germline CDR1 SGHRS, CDR2 YFSETQ. This CDR3 is CASSLAVPGLYRSYEQYF. CDR3 bases: TGCGCCAGCAGCTTGGCCGTCCCGGGACTGTACCGCTCCTACGAGCAGTACTTC.

This chain uses TRBV9 with TRBJ2-7; D unresolved. CDR3 length equals 15 residues. Germline V CDR1 and CDR2: SGDLS, YYNGEE. Trimming removed 2 bases from V and 0 bases from J, with 12 bases in between. CDR3 in DNA: TGTGCCAGCAGCGTCAGTGGGGAATACTCCTACGAGCAGTACTTC. It specifies CASSVSGEYSYEQYF.

The chain joins TRBV5-8 to TRBJ2-7; no clear D. The CDR3 loop spans 14 amino acids. CDR1 is SGHTS, CDR2 YDEGEE, per germline. Trimming cost V 2 bases and J 6 bases, with 15 bases left between them. The CDR3 is CASSFGLAASEQYF. CDR3 coding DNA: TGTGCCAGCAGCTTCGGATTGGCCGCTAGCGAGCAGTACTTC.

This clone has just a few counts. This sample includes further DNA sequences coding for the same CDR3. The chain employs TRBV6-5 and TRBJ1-4; TRBD1 might be the D (6 bases). Germline CDR1 MNHEY, CDR2 SVGAGI. The CDR3 spans 14 residues. V was clipped by 6 bases and J by 8 bases, with 16 bases between them. As DNA, the CDR3 is TGTGCCAGCAGGCGGACAGCAGGAGGGGAAAAACTGTTTTTT. Protein sequence: CASRRTAGGEKLFF.

The J gene is TRBJ1-4, the V gene TRBV24-1, with a tentative D call TRBD1 (5 bases). The CDR3 extends over 16 amino acids. V was cut by 0 bases and J by 8 bases, with 15 bases left in between. Germline-derived CDR1 and CDR2 are KGHDR and SFDVKD. The CDR3 DNA reads TGTGCCACCAGTGATTTGCCGGGCAGGGAGGGAGAAAAACTGTTTTTT. Its protein product is CATSDLPGREGEKLFF.